This T cell receptor beta chain emerged from a study of T cell responses to AZD1222 COVID-19 vaccine (dated by TCRdb to the early 2020s). For the wider study: TCR sequencing covered approximately 230 trial participants: nearly 210 given two doses of AZD1222 and 26 given two doses of MenACWY control vaccine. Enrollment into the trials was organized by age into subgroups of 18-55, 56-69 and 70-plus years, and those subgroups contained approximately 160, 26 and 62 TCR-sequenced participants, respectively. Overall study results and their limits: In the small 56-69-year group, the increase in depth fell short of significance, most likely because of low power. Reportedly, close to half of the unique spike-specific TCRs recognized epitopes lying outside the regions that are mutated in the B.1.351 and B.1.1.7 variants. CD4 TCRs associated with the vaccine covered the entire spike protein, and the dominant responses were in regions 160-218 and 743-854. Participants were mostly white British, with more females than males. The authors suggested clonal diversity may have been underestimated. Conclusions about previously exposed vaccinees are limited because only a handful of AZD1222 recipients were SARS-CoV-2 seropositive at baseline. After two AZD1222 doses, both the breadth and the depth of spike-specific TCRs were significantly higher than at day 0 and than in MenACWY recipients. Because no day 14 peak-response samples were available, the repertoires could be characterized only after the peak T cell response.

A word on this clone: What this receptor recognizes is not known. The record has no base qualities; no much larger clone is one base away.

The CDR3 regions of human TCRbeta chains were subjected to immunosequencing. The original methods were these. TCRs in the repertoires were matched against a reference library of SARS-CoV-2-specific TCRs that had been generated with the MIRA antigen-specificity platform. Breadth was defined as the fraction of unique TCRs that were SARS-CoV-2-associated. Depth was defined as the fraction of total T cells that were SARS-CoV-2-associated. Using the MIRA data, each spike-specific TCR was mapped to the spike region that the TCR reacts to and placed in a CD4 or CD8 class. Log10-transformed breadth and depth values were compared by one-way ANOVA with Sidak's multiple comparisons tests. Entries here come from immuneACCESS through TCRdb and include only in-frame sequences with V and J called. Some clones fail to appear in such tables; in the studies checked, an unresolved V gene covers under half of the shortfall, and the cause of the remainder is unknown. That table supplies the V and J calls and clone size; D and trimming were determined from the DNA. The sample yields around 130,000 clones; nearly 90% were counted once. 4.5% to 7% of the sample lies in the top ten.

What this sample's time point label stands for: about 28 days (+/-7) after the second vaccine dose. Because spike-specific TCR depth and breadth did not differ between the two schedules, AZD1222 recipients who got a second dose at roughly 4 weeks were pooled with those who got a second dose at roughly 12 weeks. Vaccinee samples were obtained from the UK trials COV001 and COV002, which included a single-blind randomized controlled phase 2/3 trial of AZD1222 (ChAdOx1 nCoV-19) in healthy adults. For TCRbeta chain sequencing, PBMC samples were collected from trial participants at day 0 and at day 28 after the second dose. This sample comprised peripheral blood, obtained 28 days after the second AZD1222 dose. The TCR was taken from an adult who received the AZD1222 COVID-19 vaccine.

The nucleotide sequence is given as TGTGCCAGCAGCCAAGGAATCTCCGGGCTTGGGAATTCACCCCTCCACTTT. It translates to CASSQGISGLGNSPLHF. The sequence is built from TRBV3-1 (or the pseudogene TRBV3-2) and TRBJ1-6; the D gene identity is not certain. V was cut back by 1 base and J by 7 bases, leaving a gap of 17 bases between them. Via the germline V gene (reference sequence), CDR1 is LGHDT and CDR2 YNNKEL. From the cysteine up to the phenylalanine, the CDR3 has a length of 17 residues. Only the CDR3 DNA stays, 51 bases, in frame from base 1.